This T cell receptor beta chain appears in the sequencing data of a study of cytomegalovirus exposure and HLA in healthy donors. In the study overall: T cells numbering approximately 170 million yielded approximately 120 million unique TCR beta sequences in an earlier analysis. Findings and caveats of the study: Overall, about 160 TCR beta chains were annotated as cytomegalovirus-associated. Per published reports, the classifier diagnosed cytomegalovirus status with high specificity and sensitivity.

For this clone: Antigen unknown. Its ends do not fully match the called genes, so a read error is possible.

PCR was performed using 60 Vbeta and 13 Jbeta primers. The table came from immunoSEQ multiplex PCR; TCRdb's copy has only in-frame clones and leaves some out. Here the sample spans about 98,000 clones, roughly three quarters being singletons. The CDR3 covers 12 residues. The germline CDR1 and CDR2 sequences are MDHEN and SYDVKM. The sequence derives from a man in his forties in good health and CMV-seronegative. The V and J genes are TRBV28 and TRBJ1-2, with D possibly matching TRBD1 (6 bases). What was sequenced was PBMCs. The CDR3 DNA follows: TGTGCCAGCAGAGCGGGGGGCGCCCCCCTACTCTTC. The encoded protein is CASRAGGAPLLF.